The entry below describes one T cell receptor (beta chain). Its antigen is currently unknown. All donors were healthy HIV-negative adults lacking recent acute infections or vaccinations. Libraries were prepared by immunoSEQ multiplex PCR; TCRdb keeps only in-frame clonotypes and omits some of them. Of some 980,000 clones in the sample, 70% to 85% were seen once. V lost 2 bases and J 9 bases, leaving 4 bases between the germline ends. Germline V CDR1 and CDR2: SNHLY, FYNNEI. The CDR3 has 10 amino acids. The sample originates from a study of shared clonotypes between healthy human individuals. About the study: Three CD4 naive, three CD4 memory, two CD8 naive and one CD8 memory plate were used per donor. The study, taken as a whole, reports: Relative to memory subsets, naive subsets generally showed larger estimated richness.

The chain recombines TRBV2 with TRBJ2-5; D is undetermined. The sample consisted of memory CD4+ T cells sorted from blood. Stated subset: CD45RA-negative fraction. The sequence was obtained from a man aged 18 to 29 in good health. The CDR3 here is CASSEIAQYF. The CDR3 nucleotides read TGTGCCAGCAGTGAAATCGCCCAGTACTTC. Combining the CDR3 with reference TRBV2 and TRBJ2-5 gives the whole variable domain EPEVTQTPSHQVTQMGQEVILRCVPISNHLYFYWYRQILGQKVEFLVSFYNNEISEKSEIFDDQFSVERPDGSNFTLKIRSTKLEDSAMYFCASSEIAQYFGPGTRLLVL.